The entry below gives a single TCR beta chain sequence along with its context. Sequencing was performed with immunoSEQ multiplex PCR; in TCRdb, only in-frame clones are kept and a portion is missing. Of 200,000 or so clones in the sample, just over 85% were seen once. The study drew participants aged about 18 to 90 years from approximately 23 US areas. Cohorts were based on clinical histories the participants reported. This entry belongs to a study of blood T cell repertoires in COVID-19. At the level of the study: PBMCs, B-cell-depleted T cells, or T cells provided the cDNA or gDNA that made up the material.

This receptor was taken from a woman aged 40 to 49 with acute COVID-19. The sequenced material came from PBMCs or T cells enriched from blood (not recorded which).

In DNA form, the CDR3 reads TGTGCCAGTGTCGGGGAGGGCCTGTGGGGTGAGCAGTTCTTC. Amino acid sequence: CASVGEGLWGEQFF. This chain connects TRBV5-6 to TRBJ2-1, with 7 bases that match TRBD2. Germline V gene lookup returns CDR1 SGHDT and CDR2 YYEEEE. V lost 8 bases to trimming and J lost 9 bases; unmatched junction nucleotides: 14. The CDR3 is 14 amino acids.